This TCR beta chain was identified in a study of T cells in Graves' hyperthyroidism and ophthalmopathy. General observations from the study: Appearing also in blood were most of the thyroid clonotypes expanded above 0.001.

The CDR3 contains 16 residues. Looked up from germline, CDR1 is MRHNA and CDR2 is SNTAGT. V shed 2 bases and J shed 2 bases, with 13 bases lying between them. Ophthalmopathy cases scored 3 or more on the Clinical Activity Score and 4 or more on NOSPECS grade, with duration below 3 months. Patients having uncontrolled infection, another autoimmune disease, pregnancy or lactation were not included. As concerns this clonotype: The antigen remains undetermined.

The TCR beta CDR3 regions underwent amplification using RNA transcripts as the source. In the first-round RT-PCR of the TCR CDR3, the HTBI primer set was used. MiXCR was run by TCRdb on the multiplex PCR reads, yielding one entry per CDR3 protein. The data contain about 380,000 distinct CDR3 sequences, roughly 18% of them singletons. This TCR derives from a man between 18 and 29 years old with Graves' ophthalmopathy. V is TRBV6-4 and J is TRBJ2-1; either TRBD1 or TRBD2 may fit D (5 bases each). The sample taken for sequencing was blood. The CDR3 is CASSDKGDLAYNEQFF. The CDR3 coding sequence is TGTGCCAGCAGTGACAAAGGGGACCTAGCCTACAATGAGCAGTTCTTC.